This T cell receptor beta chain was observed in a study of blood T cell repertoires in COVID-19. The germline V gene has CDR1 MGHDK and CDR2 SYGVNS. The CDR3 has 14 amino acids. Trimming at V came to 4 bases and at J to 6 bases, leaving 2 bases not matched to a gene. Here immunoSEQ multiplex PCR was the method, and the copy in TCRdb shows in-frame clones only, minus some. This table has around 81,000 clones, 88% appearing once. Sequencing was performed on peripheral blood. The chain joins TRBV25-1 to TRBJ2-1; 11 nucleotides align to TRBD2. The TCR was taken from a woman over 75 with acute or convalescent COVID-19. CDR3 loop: CASSGSGRVNEQFF. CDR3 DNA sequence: TGTGCCAGCAGTGGTAGCGGGAGGGTCAATGAGCAGTTCTTC. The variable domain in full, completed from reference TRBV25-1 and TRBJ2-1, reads EADIYQTPRYLVIGTGKKITLECSQTMGHDKMYWYQQDPGMELHLIHYSYGVNSTEKGDLSSESTVSRIRTEHFPLTLESARPSHTSQYLCASSGSGRVNEQFFGPGTRLTVL.